The clone carrying this T cell receptor (beta chain) occurred a few times. What it recognizes is unknown. The data are from a study of identical twins. Study results and caveats: Modelling approaches yielded underestimates of out-of-frame TCR alpha sharing between monozygotic twins. Researchers caution that invariant MAIT and iNKT cells could partly confound zero-insertion analyses. Excess sharing by twins proved weaker in beta out-of-frame sequences.

The CDR3 sequence is 15 residues long. V was cut by 2 bases and J by 4 bases, with 15 bases left in between. Germline CDR1 and CDR2: DFQATT and SNEGSKA (reference sequence). The cDNA had a unique molecular identifier and a template-switch universal primer site. TCRdb independently ran MiXCR on the 5' RACE reads; one entry per CDR3 protein. The data contain 450,000 or so distinct CDR3 sequences, around 20% of them seen just once; the ten biggest clones take up about 12%. The clonotype originates from a man aged 45-65 years in good health. Sequenced material: naive T cells sorted from blood. J is TRBJ2-1 and V is TRBV20-1; D is perhaps TRBD1 (6 bases). The CDR3 region has the DNA TGCAGTGCTAGACCCAGGGGATCCCTATACAATGAGCAGTTCTTC. Translation: CSARPRGSLYNEQFF.